A selection of T cell receptor beta chains follows, all from one sample in a study of blood T cells in healthy people across ages. MiXCR, applied by TCRdb to the 5' RACE reads, yields one record per CDR3 protein. Of roughly 650,000 distinct CDR3 sequences listed, 32% are singletons. Sequencing was carried out using blood. These receptors originate from a woman at least 80 years old in good health. Both conserved end residues are part of each CDR3. The D gene is left open where the match is weak. Clone size is shown for a subset of rows, as once, few, many or a class of expanded clone.

V gene,clone size,D gene,J gene,CDR3 protein,CDR3 DNA
TRBV7-2,.,.,TRBJ2-7,CASSLGRDHEQYF,TGTGCCAGCTCACTGGGGCGGGACCACGAGCAGTACTTC
TRBV4-2,many,.,TRBJ1-4,CASSQLGEKLFF,TGTGCCAGCAGCCAATTGGGTGAAAAACTGTTTTTT
TRBV20-1,many,.,TRBJ2-1,CSARHISVDNEQFF,TGCAGTGCTAGACACATTTCTGTCGACAATGAGCAGTTCTTC
TRBV20-1,many,TRBD2,TRBJ2-1,CSASPLTSGGADEQFF,TGCAGTGCTAGTCCCTTGACTAGCGGGGGGGCCGATGAGCAGTTCTTC
TRBV6-5,few,.,TRBJ1-1,CASNLDRGATEAFF,TGTGCCAGCAACCTAGATCGGGGGGCGACTGAAGCTTTCTTT
TRBV20-1,once,.,TRBJ2-2,CSAEGGGGYTGELFF,TGCAGTGCAGAGGGGGGCGGGGGTTACACCGGGGAGCTGTTTTTT
TRBV7-9,once,.,TRBJ2-1,CASPSRGFF,TGTGCCAGCCCCAGTCGAGGGTTCTTC
TRBV12-3/TRBV12-4,many,.,TRBJ2-3,CASTKLVIDADTQYF,TGTGCCAGCACCAAACTAGTTATCGACGCAGATACGCAGTATTTT
TRBV7-2,many,TRBD2,TRBJ2-3,CASSSPSGLAGGLITDTQYF,TGTGCCAGCAGCTCCCCTAGTGGACTAGCGGGGGGGCTAATCACAGATACGCAGTATTTT
TRBV7-2,many,TRBD1,TRBJ1-2,CASSPPAGGYPSGYGYTF,TGTGCCAGCAGCCCCCCCGCAGGGGGCTACCCCTCGGGCTATGGCTACACCTTC
TRBV12-3/TRBV12-4,many,TRBD2,TRBJ2-2,CASSFLSGGPGELFF,TGTGCCAGCAGTTTTCTATCGGGGGGGCCCGGGGAGCTGTTTTTT
TRBV7-2,many,TRBD2,TRBJ2-3,CASSLQAGGNTDTQYF,TGTGCCAGCAGCTTACAGGCGGGAGGGAACACAGATACGCAGTATTTT
TRBV6-5,many,TRBD1,TRBJ2-5,CASSSPGGSQETQYF,TGTGCCAGCAGTTCCCCAGGGGGCTCCCAAGAGACCCAGTACTTC
TRBV7-9,.,TRBD1,TRBJ1-2,CASSSRGGGYTF,TGTGCCAGCAGCTCCAGGGGGGGTGGCTACACCTTC
TRBV6-5,once,.,TRBJ2-7,CASRYSSGMEQYF,TGTGCCAGCAGGTACTCTTCGGGTATGGAGCAGTACTTC
TRBV5-1,.,TRBD2,TRBJ2-3,CASRDPGLAGGSTDTQYF,TGCGCCAGCAGAGATCCGGGACTAGCGGGAGGAAGCACAGATACGCAGTATTTT
TRBV12-3/TRBV12-4,many,.,TRBJ1-2,CASSLGAWGYGYTF,TGTGCCAGCAGCCTAGGGGCCTGGGGCTATGGCTACACCTTC
TRBV29-1,many,TRBD2,TRBJ2-1,CSVDPSGGWNNEQFF,TGCAGCGTCGATCCTAGCGGGGGGTGGAACAATGAGCAGTTCTTC
TRBV20-1,many,TRBD2,TRBJ2-1,CSALGLAGCNEQFF,TGCAGTGCTTTAGGACTAGCGGGGTGTAATGAGCAGTTCTTC
TRBV4-2,.,.,TRBJ2-7,CAGSQDLGGSYEQYF,TGTGCCGGCAGCCAAGATTTGGGGGGTTCCTACGAGCAGTACTTC
TRBV25-1,many,.,TRBJ2-7,CASRSQGFGEQYF,TGTGCCAGCCGCTCTCAGGGCTTTGGCGAGCAGTACTTC
TRBV7-2,many,TRBD2,TRBJ2-1,CASSLAALAGGPNEQFF,TGTGCCAGCAGCTTAGCCGCACTAGCGGGGGGGCCAAATGAGCAGTTCTTC
TRBV3-1,few,.,TRBJ2-2,CASSQKGAGTGELFF,TGTGCCAGCAGCCAAAAGGGTGCGGGGACCGGGGAGCTGTTTTTT
TRBV7-3,many,.,TRBJ2-3,CASSLSVGLAQYF,TGTGCCAGCAGCTTAAGTGTGGGTCTGGCGCAGTATTTT
TRBV3-1,.,.,TRBJ2-7,CASSQTFVYASYEQYF,TGTGCCAGCAGCCAAACCTTTGTTTACGCCTCCTACGAGCAGTACTTC
TRBV7-2,.,.,TRBJ1-5,CASSLENKQPQHF,TGTGCCAGCAGCTTGGAGAACAAGCAGCCCCAGCATTTT
TRBV29-1,many,.,TRBJ1-2,CSVVEGRGGYTF,TGCAGCGTTGTAGAGGGGCGCGGAGGCTACACCTTC
TRBV6-6,.,TRBD2,TRBJ2-7,CASSYGGTSGYEQYF,TGTGCCAGCAGTTACGGGGGGACTAGCGGGTACGAGCAGTACTTC
TRBV9,many,.,TRBJ2-3,CASSVAGADTQYF,TGTGCCAGCAGCGTAGCGGGCGCAGATACGCAGTATTTT
TRBV7-6,many,.,TRBJ2-7,CASSPGQLYEQYF,TGTGCCAGCAGCCCCGGACAGTTGTACGAGCAGTACTTC
TRBV7-3,many,.,TRBJ2-1,CASSLNRLSSYNEQFF,TGTGCCAGCAGCTTAAACAGATTGAGCTCCTACAATGAGCAGTTCTTC
TRBV28,.,TRBD2,TRBJ2-2,CASNAGDRAAGTGELFF,TGTGCCAGCAATGCGGGGGATAGGGCAGCGGGCACCGGGGAGCTGTTTTTT
TRBV7-9,.,.,TRBJ2-5,CASSFPGQHSQETQYF,TGTGCCAGCAGCTTTCCGGGACAACACAGCCAAGAGACCCAGTACTTC
TRBV3-1,many,.,TRBJ1-1,CASSPMVPGGTEAFF,TGTGCCAGCAGCCCGATGGTCCCCGGAGGCACTGAAGCTTTCTTT
TRBV27,many,.,TRBJ2-7,CASSAQAQGRYEQYF,TGTGCCAGCAGTGCACAGGCCCAGGGTCGCTACGAGCAGTACTTC
TRBV4-1,many,.,TRBJ2-1,CASSQDEGHEQFF,TGCGCCAGCAGCCAAGATGAGGGTCATGAGCAGTTCTTC
TRBV7-9,many,TRBD2,TRBJ2-3,CASSLDLGLATDTQYF,TGTGCCAGCAGCTTAGACCTGGGACTAGCAACAGATACGCAGTATTTT
TRBV12-3/TRBV12-4,many,TRBD1,TRBJ2-7,CASSREQGFEQYF,TGTGCCAGCAGTCGAGAACAGGGGTTCGAGCAGTACTTC